This paragraph reports one TCR beta chain. Its target is not known. The PCR contained 60 Vbeta and 13 Jbeta primers. Repertoires were generated with immunoSEQ multiplex PCR, while TCRdb's copy carries only in-frame clones and drops some. The sample includes tens of thousands of clones, around 80% of them seen just once. This entry is derived from a study of cytomegalovirus exposure and HLA in healthy donors. General study findings and limits: Earlier findings revealed that most TCR beta V segments proved productive either about 87% or about 30% of the time.

This CDR3 contains 14 residues. The germline V gene encodes CDR1 SGHDN and CDR2 FVKESK. The trim removed 5 bases at V and 3 bases at J, leaving 7 bases unmatched. The TCR comes from a man in his forties or fifties in good health and CMV-seropositive. The sequencing input was PBMCs. The V and J genes are TRBV14 and TRBJ2-7; 7 nucleotides agree with TRBD1. The CDR3 DNA follows: TGTGCCAGCAGCTTATACCGGGACAGCTACGAGCAGTACTTC. It encodes CASSLYRDSYEQYF.